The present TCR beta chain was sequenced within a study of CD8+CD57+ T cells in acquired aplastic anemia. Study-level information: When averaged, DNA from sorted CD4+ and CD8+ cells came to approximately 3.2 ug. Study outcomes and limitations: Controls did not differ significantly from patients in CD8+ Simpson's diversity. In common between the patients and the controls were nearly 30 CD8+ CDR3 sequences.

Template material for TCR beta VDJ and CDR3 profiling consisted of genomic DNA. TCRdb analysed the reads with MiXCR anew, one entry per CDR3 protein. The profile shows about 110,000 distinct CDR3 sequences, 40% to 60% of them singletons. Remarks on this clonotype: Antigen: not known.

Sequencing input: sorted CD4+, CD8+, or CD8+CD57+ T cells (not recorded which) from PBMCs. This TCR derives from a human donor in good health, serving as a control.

The CDR3 sequence is CASSLDAGGVGMNTEAFF. CDR3 sequence (DNA): TGCGCCAGCAGCTTGGATGCAGGGGGGGTAGGAATGAACACTGAAGCTTTCTTT. The chain links TRBV5-1 to TRBJ1-1, with 7 bases lining up with TRBD1. The V gene's germline CDR1 is SGHRS and CDR2 YFSETQ. V was pared by 0 bases and J by 0 bases, with 11 bases of the junction left unmatched. The CDR3 totals 18 residues.